This TCR beta chain was captured in a study of cytomegalovirus exposure and HLA in healthy donors. A multiplex PCR was run with 60 Vbeta primers and 13 Jbeta primers. Per the original methods: Approximately 79 million unique TCR beta chains, about 11 million of them shared, were counted by a later analysis. Profiled with immunoSEQ multiplex PCR; TCRdb holds only in-frame clones, not every one. That table supplies the V and J calls and clone size; D and trimming were determined from the DNA. This table holds about 120,000 clones, approximately 78% found once. V gave up 1 base and J gave up 13 bases; unmatched junction bases: 2. The CDR3 covers 13 residues. Germline V CDR1 and CDR2: SGHAT, FQNNGV. Points from the study as a whole: Immune exposure data for these donors was limited to CMV serostatus. Relative to the roughly 700-donor mean, N-insertions were reportedly fewer in an Asian-associated ancestry cluster in a later analysis. HLA allele associations emerged for roughly 16,000 TCR beta sequences in a later analysis, at 0.05 false discovery rate.

On this clone itself: No antigen is known for it.

This chain joins TRBV11-2 and TRBJ1-6, with 9 nucleotides matching TRBD1. Sample: PBMCs. The receptor was isolated from a man aged 40-49 years in good health and CMV-seronegative. The DNA for the CDR3 is TGTGCCAGCAGCTTAGGAACAGGGGGCCCCCTCCACTTT. Protein sequence: CASSLGTGGPLHF. Together with reference TRBV11-2 and TRBJ1-6, the CDR3 gives the full variable domain: EAGVAQSPRYKIIEKRQSVAFWCNPISGHATLYWYQQILGQGPKLLIQFQNNGVVDDSQLPKDRFSAERLKGVDSTLKIQPAKLEDSAVYLCASSLGTGGPLHFGNGTRLTVT.